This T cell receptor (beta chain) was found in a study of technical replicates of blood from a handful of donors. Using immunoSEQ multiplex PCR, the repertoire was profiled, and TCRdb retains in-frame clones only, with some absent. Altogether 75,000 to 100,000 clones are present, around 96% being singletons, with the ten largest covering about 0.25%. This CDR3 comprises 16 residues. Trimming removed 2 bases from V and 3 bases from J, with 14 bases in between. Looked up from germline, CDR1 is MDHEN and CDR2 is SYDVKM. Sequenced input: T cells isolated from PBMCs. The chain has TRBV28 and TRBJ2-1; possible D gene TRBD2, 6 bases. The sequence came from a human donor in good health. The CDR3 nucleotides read TGTGCCAGCAGTTTAAACGCCGCGGGGAACTACAATGAGCAGTTCTTC. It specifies CASSLNAAGNYNEQFF.